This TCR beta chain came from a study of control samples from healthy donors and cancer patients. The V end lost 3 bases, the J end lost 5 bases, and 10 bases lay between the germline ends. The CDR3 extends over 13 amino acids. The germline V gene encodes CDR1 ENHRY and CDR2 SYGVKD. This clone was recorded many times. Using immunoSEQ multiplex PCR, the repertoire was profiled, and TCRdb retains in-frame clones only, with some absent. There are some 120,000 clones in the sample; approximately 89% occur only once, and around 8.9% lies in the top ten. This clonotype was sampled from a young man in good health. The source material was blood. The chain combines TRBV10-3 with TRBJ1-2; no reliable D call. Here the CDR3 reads CAISDSPGYGYTF. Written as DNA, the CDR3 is TGTGCCATCAGTGACAGTCCCGGATATGGCTACACCTTC.